These 3 T cell receptor beta chains were sequenced from one sample in a study of blood T cell repertoires in COVID-19. Sequencing used immunoSEQ multiplex PCR; TCRdb keeps in-frame clones, though not all of them. The sample has some 230,000 clones; about 86% are singletons. Sequenced sample: peripheral blood. These receptors originate from an older woman with acute or convalescent COVID-19.

V usage is TRBV9 and J usage is TRBJ2-7; 13 bases match TRBD2. Germline CDR1 reads SGDLS; CDR2 reads YYNGEE. The CDR3 contains 16 residues. V gave up 4 bases and J gave up 3 bases; unmatched junction bases: 7. CDR3 amino acids: CASSLGTSGAFYEQYF. The CDR3 DNA follows: TGTGCCAGCAGCCTCGGGACTAGCGGGGCGTTCTACGAGCAGTACTTC.

This clone was seen a single time. V is TRBV19 and J is TRBJ1-5, with TRBD1 identical over 7 bases. There are 15 residues in the CDR3. After removal of 4 bases from V and 5 bases from J, the junction contained 8 bases not matched to a gene. Looked up from germline, CDR1 is LNHDA and CDR2 is SQIVND (reference sequence). The CDR3 DNA reads TGTGCCAGTAGTACCCTGGACAGGCCGCATCAGCCCCAGCATTTT. As protein: CASSTLDRPHQPQHF.

The V gene is TRBV5-1, the J gene TRBJ2-1; the D gene is possibly TRBD2 (5 bases). V was pared by 3 bases and J by 5 bases, with 12 bases between. The germline gives CDR1 SGHRS, CDR2 YFSETQ. The CDR3 contains 14 residues. CDR3 DNA: TGCGCCAGCAGCTCTGGACTGGAAAACAATGAGCAGTTCTTC. Translated, it gives CASSSGLENNEQFF.